These 13 T cell receptor beta chains were sequenced from one sample in a study of blood T cells in healthy people across ages. Next came a second PCR, run for roughly 6 to 11 cycles, which used a sample-barcoded 5' primer along with a J-beta primer mix. TCRdb passed the 5' RACE reads through MiXCR, listing each CDR3 protein once. The sample has roughly 1.9 million distinct CDR3 sequences, about two fifths seen once; the top ten hold 20% to 25%. The sample comprised blood. These receptors all come from a human donor in good health.

This clonotype was observed a few times. This chain joins TRBV6-5 and TRBJ2-5, with no clear D. The DNA end favors TRBJ2-7, so the J call may be wrong. Germline CDR1 reads MNHEY; CDR2 reads SVGAGI. This CDR3 region has 13 residues. CDR3 sequence: CASSLLSGSEQYF. Written as DNA, the CDR3 is TGTGCCAGCAGCTTACTATCCGGTAGCGAGCAGTACTTC.

The genes are TRBV5-1 and TRBJ1-1; perhaps TRBD1 as D (6 bases). The V gene's germline CDR1 is SGHRS and CDR2 YFSETQ. This CDR3 is 15 amino acids long. V was trimmed by 0 bases and J by 3 bases, leaving 12 bases between them. CDR3 sequence reads: CASSLVSGADTEAFF. CDR3 DNA: TGCGCCAGCAGCTTGGTTTCAGGGGCGGACACTGAAGCTTTCTTT. Looking up the rest from reference TRBV5-1 and TRBJ1-1 gives the full variable domain: KAGVTQTPRYLIKTRGQQVTLSCSPISGHRSVSWYQQTPGQGLQFLFEYFSETQRNKGNFPGRFSGRQFSNSRSEMNVSTLELGDSALYLCASSLVSGADTEAFFGQGTRLTVV.

The V call is TRBV5-1, the J call TRBJ2-1; TRBD2 is a possible D gene (5 bases). This CDR3 has 14 residues. The V and J ends lost 4 bases and 5 bases respectively, with 13 bases between them. CDR1 and CDR2 from the germline V gene are SGHRS and YFSETQ. The CDR3 sequence is CASSLRAEDNEQFF. CDR3 nucleotides: TGCGCCAGCAGCCTCCGGGCGGAGGACAATGAGCAGTTCTTC. The variable domain in full, with the rest retrieved from reference TRBV5-1 and TRBJ2-1, is KAGVTQTPRYLIKTRGQQVTLSCSPISGHRSVSWYQQTPGQGLQFLFEYFSETQRNKGNFPGRFSGRQFSNSRSEMNVSTLELGDSALYLCASSLRAEDNEQFFGPGTRLTVL.

This clonotype came up many times. The chain employs TRBV12-3 or TRBV12-4 and TRBJ2-6; D unresolved. The CDR3 spans 15 residues. V lost 6 bases to trimming and J lost 4 bases, with 13 bases between them. The CDR3 loop reads CASSPITAGANVLTF. CDR3 nucleotides: TGTGCCAGCAGCCCTATAACGGCGGGGGCCAACGTCCTGACTTTC.

The chain links TRBV28 to TRBJ2-7; TRBD2 matches at 15 bases. The ends lost 1 base at V and 0 bases at J; junction bases unmatched: 4. The CDR3 is 18 amino acids. The germline gives CDR1 MDHEN, CDR2 SYDVKM. CDR3: CASSLSGTSGGISYEQYF. CDR3 coding DNA: TGTGCCAGCAGTTTATCGGGGACTAGCGGGGGGATCTCCTACGAGCAGTACTTC.

V and J are TRBV30 and TRBJ2-1; no clear D gene. The V gene's germline CDR1 is GTSNPN and CDR2 SVGIG (reference sequence). V lost 8 bases to trimming and J lost 9 bases, with 23 bases between them. CDR3 size: 14 residues. CDR3 DNA sequence: TGTGCCGCCGGACCTCCCCCATTAAATCTTGAGCAGTTCTTC. Translation: CAAGPPPLNLEQFF. Complete variable domain (other parts from reference TRBV30 and TRBJ2-1): SQTIHQWPATLVQPVGSPLSLECTVEGTSNPNLYWYRQAAGRGLQLLFYSVGIGQISSEVPQNLSASRPQDRQFILSSKKLLLSDSGFYLCAAGPPPLNLEQFFGPGTRLTVL.

The genes are TRBV7-2 and TRBJ2-5, with D uncertain. CDR3 size: 17 residues. The germline V gene encodes CDR1 SGHTA and CDR2 FQGNSA. V shed 9 bases and J shed 3 bases, with 26 bases lying between them. The chain's CDR3 is CASNADWGSRPKETQYF. The DNA for the CDR3 is TGTGCCAGTAACGCCGATTGGGGTAGCCGCCCCAAAGAGACCCAGTACTTC.

This clonotype occurred a few times. This chain connects TRBV7-3 to TRBJ2-1; 10 nucleotides align to TRBD2. The CDR3 length is 15 residues. CDR1 is SGHTA and CDR2 is FQGTGA in the germline V gene. Trimming took 7 bases from V and 8 from J; bases not matched to a gene: 11. Here the CDR3 DNA reads TGTGCCAGCAACAAGGGTAGCGGGGGGTCCTATGAGCAGTTCTTC. Its protein product is CASNKGSGGSYEQFF.

V and J are TRBV11-3 and TRBJ2-1; D not resolved. V lost 3 bases and J lost 4, with 10 bases in between. The CDR3 consists of 14 residues. The germline gives CDR1 SGHNT, CDR2 YENEEA. The CDR3 nucleotides read TGTGCCAGCAGCTTCGACTCCCCTTACAATGAGCAGTTCTTC. This encodes CASSFDSPYNEQFF.

This chain uses TRBV6-5 with TRBJ1-2; the D is unclear. The V gene lost 0 bases and the J gene lost 4 bases, with 15 bases spanning the gap. The CDR3 contains 16 residues. Germline CDR1 and CDR2: MNHEY and SVGAGI. CDR3 coding DNA: TGTGCCAGCAGTTACTCGATTACTACGGGGTCCTATGGCTACACCTTC. It translates to CASSYSITTGSYGYTF.

A few counts support this clonotype. This sequence joins TRBV4-1 and TRBJ1-2; 9 bases agree with TRBD1. Germline V gene data show CDR1 as MGHRA and CDR2 as YSYEKL. The CDR3 has 17 amino acids. V was clipped by 1 base and J by 5 bases; unmatched bases: 11. This chain's CDR3 is CASSQVGEGQGAYGYTF. The CDR3 DNA sequence: TGCGCCAGCAGCCAAGTCGGGGAGGGACAGGGAGCGTATGGCTACACCTTC.

This clonotype has only a few counts. The chain carries TRBV6-1 and TRBJ2-1; possibly TRBD2 for D (6 bases). There are 15 residues in the CDR3. Germline V gene data show CDR1 as MNHNS and CDR2 as SASEGT. The germline V and J ends were trimmed by 2 bases and 4 bases, with 12 bases remaining between them. For the CDR3, the DNA is TGTGCCAGCAGTGAATGGTCTAGCGAGTACAATGAGCAGTTCTTC. Encoded protein: CASSEWSSEYNEQFF.

This clonotype was picked up a small number of times. V usage is TRBV7-9 and J usage is TRBJ2-5; D possibly corresponds to TRBD1 (5 bases). Trimming stripped 5 bases from V and 2 bases from J, with 12 bases between. Per the germline V gene, CDR1 is SEHNR and CDR2 is FQNEAQ (reference sequence). The CDR3 sequence is 14 residues long. The CDR3 DNA sequence: TGTGCCAGCAGCCGGACAATCCTTCAAGAGACCCAGTACTTC. Translating gives CASSRTILQETQYF.